These T cell receptor beta chains were read from a single sample in a study of T cells after posttransplantation cyclophosphamide. Sequencing used immunoSEQ multiplex PCR; TCRdb keeps in-frame clones, though not all of them. The repertoire has about 52,000 clones, approximately 94% of them found once; the top ten carry 2.9%. The sequenced sample was PBMCs. These TCRs come from a woman under 40 in good health and a related stem cell transplant donor. Both conserved end residues are part of each CDR3. Fields, in order: D gene, V gene, J gene, CDR3 protein. The D gene is left open where the match is weak.

TRBD1,TRBV11-2,TRBJ1-6,CASSLHGQGYSPLHF
TRBD1,TRBV7-2,TRBJ1-4,CASSRQGEKLFF
TRBD1,TRBV5-5,TRBJ1-2,CASSLARQGYYGYTF
TRBD1,TRBV6-5,TRBJ1-5,CASSRRQGNQPQHF
TRBD1,TRBV7-8,TRBJ2-1,CASSADRPPSYNEQFF
-,TRBV6-4,TRBJ1-4,CASSDGSGTNEKLVF
-,TRBV10-2,TRBJ1-5,CASSVTGGGRQPQHF
TRBD2,TRBV6-1,TRBJ2-7,CASSEEPSGGSYEQYF
-,TRBV5-1,TRBJ2-7,CASSSTRTYEQYF
TRBD1,TRBV5-4,TRBJ2-5,CASSLGGQSQETQYF
TRBD1,TRBV6-1,TRBJ1-6,CASTPGQGYSPLHF
-,TRBV27,TRBJ2-5,CASSPLDSPRTQYF
-,TRBV19,TRBJ1-2,CASSANRAGGYTF
TRBD1,TRBV19,TRBJ1-2,CASSRGQGAESYTF
-,TRBV5-6,TRBJ2-1,CASSLSPAGSYNEQFF
-,TRBV27,TRBJ1-1,CASSFSPMNTEAFF
TRBD1,TRBV25-1,TRBJ1-1,CASSPRDRATEAFF
TRBD1,TRBV29-1,TRBJ2-2,CSVDRGRGGELFF
-,TRBV5-6,TRBJ1-1,CASSFVTTDAAAEAFF
-,TRBV4-1,TRBJ1-4,CASSQGRARATNEKLFF